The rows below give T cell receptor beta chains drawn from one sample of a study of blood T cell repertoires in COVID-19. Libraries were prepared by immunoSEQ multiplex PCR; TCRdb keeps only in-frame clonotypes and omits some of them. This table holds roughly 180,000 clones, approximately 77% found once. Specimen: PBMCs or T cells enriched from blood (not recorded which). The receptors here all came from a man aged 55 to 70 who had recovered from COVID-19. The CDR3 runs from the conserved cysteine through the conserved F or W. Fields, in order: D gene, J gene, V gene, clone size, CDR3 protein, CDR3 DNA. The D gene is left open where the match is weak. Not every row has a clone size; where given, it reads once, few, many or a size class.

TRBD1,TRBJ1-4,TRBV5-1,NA,CASSVTGTGTEKLFF,TGCGCCAGCAGCGTGACCGGGACAGGGACTGAAAAACTGTTTTTT
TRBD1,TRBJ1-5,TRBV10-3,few,CAAGQDNQPQHF,TGTGCCGCCGGACAGGACAATCAGCCCCAGCATTTT
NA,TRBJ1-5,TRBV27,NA,CASSRGGEQPQHF,TGTGCCAGCAGTAGGGGGGGCGAACAGCCCCAGCATTTT
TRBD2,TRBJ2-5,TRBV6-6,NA,CASSPSRGGAVVETQYF,TGTGCCAGCAGTCCCTCTCGCGGGGGGGCCGTAGTGGAGACCCAGTACTTC
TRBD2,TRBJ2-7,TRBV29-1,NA,CSVRPTGGEQYF,TGCAGCGTGAGACCCACGGGGGGGGAGCAGTACTTC
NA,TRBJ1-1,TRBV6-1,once,CASSEAGRTNTEAFF,TGTGCCAGCAGTGAAGCGGGGCGGACGAACACTGAAGCTTTCTTT
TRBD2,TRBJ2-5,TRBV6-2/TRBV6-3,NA,CASSPGWGRAVETQYF,TGTGCCAGCAGTCCCGGATGGGGGAGGGCCGTGGAGACCCAGTACTTC
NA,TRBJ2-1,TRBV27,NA,CASSPQLDNEQFF,TGTGCCAGCAGTCCCCAACTCGATAATGAGCAGTTCTTC
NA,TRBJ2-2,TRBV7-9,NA,CASSLWAATPGGELFF,TGTGCCAGCAGTTTGTGGGCAGCCACTCCGGGGGGGGAGCTGTTTTTT
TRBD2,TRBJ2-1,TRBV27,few,CASSLRGPGAPLSGRGSGNEQFF,TGTGCCAGCAGTTTGAGGGGCCCGGGGGCGCCACTTAGCGGGAGAGGATCTGGGAATGAGCAGTTCTTC